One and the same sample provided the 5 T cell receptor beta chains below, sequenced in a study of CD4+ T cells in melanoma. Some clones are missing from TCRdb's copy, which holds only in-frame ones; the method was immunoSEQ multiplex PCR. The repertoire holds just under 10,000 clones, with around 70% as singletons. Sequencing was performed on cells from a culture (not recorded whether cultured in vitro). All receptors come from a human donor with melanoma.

Here the CDR3 DNA reads TGTGCCAGCAGCCAAGTTTGGAGGGGGCGCTTGGCCGAGCAGTACTTC. This translates into CASSQVWRGRLAEQYF. This sequence joins TRBV4-2 and TRBJ2-7, with D possibly being TRBD1 (7 bases). The CDR3 extends over 16 amino acids. Trimming cost V 1 base and J 6 bases, with 19 bases left between them. From germline, CDR1 is LGHNA and CDR2 YNFKEQ.

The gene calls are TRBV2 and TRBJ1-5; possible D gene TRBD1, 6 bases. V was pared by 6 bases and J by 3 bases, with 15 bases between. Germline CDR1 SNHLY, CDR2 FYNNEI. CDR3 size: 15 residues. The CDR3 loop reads CASSWQGRINQPQHF. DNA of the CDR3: TGTGCCAGCAGCTGGCAGGGGAGGATCAATCAGCCCCAGCATTTT.

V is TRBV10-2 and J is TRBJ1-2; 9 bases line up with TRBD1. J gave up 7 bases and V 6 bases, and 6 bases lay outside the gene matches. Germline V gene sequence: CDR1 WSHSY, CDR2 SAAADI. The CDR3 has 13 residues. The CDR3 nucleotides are TGCGCCAGCAGGGGGACAGGGACGTCTGGCTACACCTTC. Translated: CASRGTGTSGYTF.

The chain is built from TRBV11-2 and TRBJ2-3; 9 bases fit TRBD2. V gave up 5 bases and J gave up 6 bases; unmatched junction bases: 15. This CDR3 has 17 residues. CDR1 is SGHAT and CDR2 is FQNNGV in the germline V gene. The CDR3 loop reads CASSRSSAGGLSDTQYF. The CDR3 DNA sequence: TGTGCCAGCAGCCGATCCTCAGCGGGGGGCCTGTCGGATACGCAGTATTTT.

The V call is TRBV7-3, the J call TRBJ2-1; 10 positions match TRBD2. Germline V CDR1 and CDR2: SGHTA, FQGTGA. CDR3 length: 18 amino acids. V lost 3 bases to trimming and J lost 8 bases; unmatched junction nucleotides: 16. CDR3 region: CASSFLPGVAGGPDEQFF. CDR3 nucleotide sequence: TGTGCCAGCAGCTTCCTCCCGGGTGTAGCGGGGGGCCCCGATGAGCAGTTCTTC. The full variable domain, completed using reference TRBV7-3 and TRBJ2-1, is GAGVSQTPSNKVTEKGKYVELRCDPISGHTALYWYRQSLGQGPEFLIYFQGTGAADDSGLPNDRFFAVRPEGSVSTLKIQRTERGDSAVYLCASSFLPGVAGGPDEQFFGPGTRLTVL.